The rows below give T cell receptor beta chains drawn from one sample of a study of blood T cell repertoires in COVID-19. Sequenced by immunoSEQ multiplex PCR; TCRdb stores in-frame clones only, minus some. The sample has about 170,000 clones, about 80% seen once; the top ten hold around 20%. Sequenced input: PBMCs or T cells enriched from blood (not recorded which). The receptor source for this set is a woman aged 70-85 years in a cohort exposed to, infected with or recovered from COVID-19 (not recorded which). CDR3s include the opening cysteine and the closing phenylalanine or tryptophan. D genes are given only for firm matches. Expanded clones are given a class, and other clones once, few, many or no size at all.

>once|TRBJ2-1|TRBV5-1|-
TGCGCCAGCAGCTTGGGTATGGGCAGGGTGGTCAATGAGCAGTTCTTC
CASSLGMGRVVNEQFF
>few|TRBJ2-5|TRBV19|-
TGTGCCAGTAGTTGGGGCCTCCAAGAGACCCAGTACTTC
CASSWGLQETQYF
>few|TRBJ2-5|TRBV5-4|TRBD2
TGTGCCAGCAGCTCGGGTCGACAGGGTACTAGCGGGGGAGAGACCCAGTACTTC
CASSSGRQGTSGGETQYF
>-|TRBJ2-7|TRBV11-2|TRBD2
TGTGCCAGCGCTTCTAGCGGGAGGTCCTACGAGCAGTACTTC
CASASSGRSYEQYF
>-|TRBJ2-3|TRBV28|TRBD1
TGTGCCAGCAGTTCGACAGGGGGACCAGATACGCAGTATTTT
CASSSTGGPDTQYF
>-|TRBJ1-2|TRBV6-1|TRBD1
TGTGCCAGCAGTGAACGGGGCAGGGGGGACCTCTATGGCTACACCTTC
CASSERGRGDLYGYTF
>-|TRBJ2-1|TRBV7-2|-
TGTGCCAGCAGCTTAACCGGGTCGCATGAGCAGTTCTTC
CASSLTGSHEQFF
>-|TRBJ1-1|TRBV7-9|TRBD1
TGTGCCAGCAGCTTAAGACAGGGAGGGAACACTGAAGCTTTCTTT
CASSLRQGGNTEAFF
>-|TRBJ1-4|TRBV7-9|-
TGTGCCAGCAGCTTTACCATTGGGGCTACCGATGAAAAACTGTTTTTT
CASSFTIGATDEKLFF
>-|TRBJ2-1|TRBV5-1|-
TGCGCCAGCAGCTGGACTGATAGCTCCTACAATGAGCAGTTCTTC
CASSWTDSSYNEQFF
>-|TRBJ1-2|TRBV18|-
TGTGCCAGCTCACCACTCTTACAGCCCTATGGCTACACCTTC
CASSPLLQPYGYTF
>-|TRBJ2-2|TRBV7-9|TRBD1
TGTGCCAGCAGCTTAGTCGCAGGGGGCGGCGGGGAGCTGTTTTTT
CASSLVAGGGGELFF
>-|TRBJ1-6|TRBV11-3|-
TGTGCCAGCAGCTTACCCAATCTTAGGGGCATTAATTCACCCCTCCACTTT
CASSLPNLRGINSPLHF
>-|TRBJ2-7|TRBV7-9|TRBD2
TGTGCCAGCAGCTCTAGCGGCTCATACGAGCAGTACTTC
CASSSSGSYEQYF
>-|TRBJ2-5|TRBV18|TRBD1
TGTGCCAGCTCACCATTTGGAACGGACAGGGACTTACAAGAGACCCAGTACTTC
CASSPFGTDRDLQETQYF
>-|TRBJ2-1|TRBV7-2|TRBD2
TGTGCCAGCAGCGCAGGGACTAGAGCTGAGCAGTTCTTC
CASSAGTRAEQFF
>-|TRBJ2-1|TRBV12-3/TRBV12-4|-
TGTGCCAGCAGTTGGGGGGAGTGGAAGTTCTTC
CASSWGEWKFF
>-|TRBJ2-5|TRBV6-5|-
TGTGCCAGCAGTCCGGGATCCGATGCCGGGACCCAGTACTTC
CASSPGSDAGTQYF
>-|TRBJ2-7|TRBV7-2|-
TGTGCCAGCAGCTTAGATGGGGCAGCCTACGAGCAGTACTTC
CASSLDGAAYEQYF
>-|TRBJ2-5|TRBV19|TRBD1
TGTGCCAGTACAGGGGGAGAGACCCAGTACTTC
CASTGGETQYF
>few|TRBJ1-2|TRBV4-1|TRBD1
TGCGCCAGCAGCCAAGATCGGGACAGGCCCAGCGGCTACACCTTC
CASSQDRDRPSGYTF
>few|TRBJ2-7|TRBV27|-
TGTGCCAGCAGTACAGGGATTACCTACGAGCAGTACTTC
CASSTGITYEQYF
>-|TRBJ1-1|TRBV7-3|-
TGTGCCAGCAGCTCGGGGGGTGCAGGGAACACTGAAGCTTTCTTT
CASSSGGAGNTEAFF
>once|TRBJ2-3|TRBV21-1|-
TGTGCCAGCAGCAACCAGGGGGTCCGCGGCACAGATACGCAGTATTTT
CASSNQGVRGTDTQYF
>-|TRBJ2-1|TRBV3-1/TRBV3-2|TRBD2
TGTGCCAGCAGCCCTCCGGGCGGGGGGGGCTCCTACAATGAGCAGTTCTTC
CASSPPGGGGSYNEQFF
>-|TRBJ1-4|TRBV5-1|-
TGCGCCAGCAGCTTGGAGACAGGTGGAGAGGAAAAACTGTTTTTT
CASSLETGGEEKLFF
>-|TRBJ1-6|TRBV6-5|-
TGTGCCAGCACCGGACGGGAGAGTTATTCACCCCTCCACTTT
CASTGRESYSPLHF
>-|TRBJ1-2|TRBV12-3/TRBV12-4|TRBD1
TGTGCCAGCAGTAGGACAGGGGACTATGGCTACACCTTC
CASSRTGDYGYTF
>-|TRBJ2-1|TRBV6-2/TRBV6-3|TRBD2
TGTGCCAGCAGTGCATACCCGGGACTAGCGGGAAGCGATGAGCAGTTCTTC
CASSAYPGLAGSDEQFF